The TCR beta chain described here comes from a study of T cells in Graves' hyperthyroidism and ophthalmopathy. With regard to this clonotype: Its target is unknown.

Germline trimming cut 2 bases from V and 4 bases from J; bases unmatched to any gene: 3. Germline V gene lookup returns CDR1 SGHVS and CDR2 FQNEAQ. This CDR3 spans 14 amino acids. The study's findings and limits: In the analysis, a 13 V-J model separated ophthalmopathy from stable hyperthyroidism. Most expanded thyroid clonotypes above 0.001 recurred in blood.

The investigators amplified TCR beta CDR3 regions from RNA transcripts. Researchers ran a first-round RT-PCR on the TCR CDR3 using the HTBI primer set. From the multiplex PCR reads, TCRdb called clonotypes with MiXCR, one entry per CDR3 protein. The sample yields hundreds of thousands of distinct CDR3 sequences, over 35% seen once. For Graves' hyperthyroidism to be stable, ophthalmopathy could not progress within 18 months. Clinicians diagnosed patients from clinical symptoms, serum thyroxine and TRAb, thyroid ultrasound and orbital computed tomography. The V and J genes are TRBV7-8 and TRBJ2-7; 9 bases are a match to TRBD1. The source material was blood. This clonotype was sampled from a woman in her thirties or forties with Graves' hyperthyroidism. The CDR3 is CASSLHGTGYEQYF. For the CDR3, the DNA is TGTGCCAGCAGCTTACACGGGACAGGGTACGAGCAGTACTTC.